The T cell receptor (beta chain) described here comes from a study of T cell changes during pregnancy in multiple sclerosis. This CDR3 contains 11 residues. Deletions cut 5 bases from V and 14 bases from J, with 13 bases between. CDR1 is SEHNR and CDR2 is FQNEAQ in the germline V gene (reference sequence). This table comes from immunoSEQ multiplex PCR, and its TCRdb copy is limited to in-frame clones, with some not included. The sample lists around 71,000 clones; 92% were seen once. This clonotype was sampled from a female donor with multiple sclerosis, enrolled in a pregnancy study. This chain connects TRBV7-9 to TRBJ2-1; possible D gene TRBD2, 5 bases. The sample here was peripheral blood, taken after pregnancy. CDR3 nucleotide sequence: TGTGCCAGCAGCGCCGGACTCGGGGAGTTCTTC. Residues: CASSAGLGEFF. The full variable domain, rest sourced from reference TRBV7-9 and TRBJ2-1, is DTGVSQNPRHKITKRGQNVTFRCDPISEHNRLYWYRQTLGQGPEFLTYFQNEAQLEKSRLLSDRFSAERPKGSFSTLEIQRTEQGDSAMYLCASSAGLGEFFGPGTRLTVL.